The 2 T cell receptor beta chains below were found in one sample sequenced in a study of cytomegalovirus exposure and HLA in healthy donors (dated by TCRdb to the late 2010s). Library preparation was by the immunoSEQ multiplex PCR assay. For the multiplex PCR, a mixture combining 60 forward primers for TCR Vbeta segments and 13 reverse primers for TCR Jbeta segments was used. Entries here come from immuneACCESS through TCRdb and include only in-frame sequences with V and J called. Some clones fail to appear in such tables; in the studies checked, an unresolved V gene covers under half of the shortfall, and the cause of the remainder is unknown. Here the sample has some 84,000 clones; 55% to 70% occur a single time. Approximately 15% of the sample is taken by the ten largest. Sequencing used PBMCs. The receptors here all came from a middle-aged woman in good health and CMV-seropositive.

This chain joins TRBV29-1 and TRBJ2-3; 8 positions match TRBD1. The CDR3 covers 14 residues. Germline V gene lookup returns CDR1 SQVTM and CDR2 ANQGSEA. V was pared by 6 bases and J by 0 bases, with 5 bases of the junction left unmatched. The CDR3 region is CSVSQGESTDTQYF. The CDR3 region has the DNA TGCAGCGTCTCACAGGGGGAGAGCACAGATACGCAGTATTTT.

This chain uses TRBV5-1 with TRBJ2-2; a weak D match, TRBD2 (6 bases). CDR3 length: 15 amino acids. Germline V gene lookup returns CDR1 SGHRS and CDR2 YFSETQ. The germline V and J ends were trimmed by 0 bases and 3 bases, with 9 bases remaining between them. The DNA for the CDR3 is TGCGCCAGCAGCTTGGCGGGAGCGGACACCGGGGAGCTGTTTTTT. It translates to CASSLAGADTGELFF.